This T cell receptor beta chain was documented in a study of cytomegalovirus exposure and HLA in healthy donors. 60 Vbeta and 13 Jbeta primers were used in PCR. Original processing notes: Later, an analysis found around 77 million unique TCR beta chains, and around 12 million of these were shared. Profiled with immunoSEQ multiplex PCR; TCRdb holds only in-frame clones, not every one. V, J and clone size are taken as reported in that table, and D and trimming were inferred from the DNA itself. The table has roughly 200,000 clones, more than 60% seen once. Findings of the study overall: With high specificity and sensitivity, the classifier reportedly diagnosed cytomegalovirus status.

Comment on this clone: Its antigen is unknown.

The sequence was collected from a man aged 50-59 years in good health and CMV-seronegative. The specimen sequenced was PBMCs.

CDR3 residues: CASSEELASYNEQFF. DNA for the CDR3: TGTGCCAGCAGTGAGGAACTAGCCTCCTACAATGAGCAGTTCTTC. The rearrangement uses TRBV6-4 and TRBJ2-1; D possibly corresponds to TRBD2 (6 bases). The V gene lost 3 bases and the J gene lost 0 bases, with 9 bases spanning the gap. CDR1 is MRHNA, CDR2 SNTAGT, per germline. The CDR3 totals 15 residues.